Each of the 9 T cell receptor beta chains below was sequenced from the same sample in a study of OX40 agonist ivuxolimab in advanced cancers. Profiled with immunoSEQ multiplex PCR; TCRdb holds only in-frame clones, not every one. The table includes around 44,000 clones, around 90% detected once. The sequencing used CD4+ or CD8+ T cells sorted from blood, collected in a trial of the OX40 agonist ivuxolimab. The receptors shown here come from an adult with an advanced solid tumor such as melanoma, head and neck, liver or kidney cancer.

Only one count was recorded for this clone. The chain carries TRBV5-4 and TRBJ1-3, with D possibly being TRBD1 (5 bases). Germline V lookup: CDR1 SGHNT, CDR2 YYREEE (reference sequence). With 2 bases removed from V and 2 bases from J, the gap between germline ends came to 11 bases. The CDR3 extends over 15 amino acids. The CDR3 protein is CASSFFGTTGNTIYF. The DNA for the CDR3 is TGTGCCAGCAGCTTTTTTGGGACTACTGGAAACACCATATATTTT.

The rearrangement links TRBV30 to TRBJ1-2; 9 nucleotides align to TRBD1. From germline, CDR1 is GTSNPN and CDR2 SVGIG (reference sequence). V lost 0 bases and J lost 8; bases outside the gene matches: 7. This CDR3 is 14 amino acids long. Written as DNA, the CDR3 is TGTGCCTGGAGTGTATCGGGACAGGGATTCGGCTACACCTTC. It specifies CAWSVSGQGFGYTF. The whole variable domain, filled in from reference TRBV30 and TRBJ1-2, reads SQTIHQWPATLVQPVGSPLSLECTVEGTSNPNLYWYRQAAGRGLQLLFYSVGIGQISSEVPQNLSASRPQDRQFILSSKKLLLSDSGFYLCAWSVSGQGFGYTFGSGTRLTVV.

CDR3 sequence reads: CASSSSSGGAIIGVDNEQFF. The CDR3 nucleotides are TGTGCCAGCAGTTCCTCTAGCGGGGGGGCGATTATTGGAGTCGACAATGAGCAGTTCTTC. This rearrangement joins TRBV27 to TRBJ2-1; 12 bases line up with TRBD2. Per the germline V gene, CDR1 is MNHEY and CDR2 is SMNVEV (reference sequence). V shed 4 bases and J 5 bases; nucleotides not matched to a gene: 18. The CDR3 runs to 20 residues.

Only one count was recorded for this clone. The chain combines TRBV30 with TRBJ1-1; TRBD1 is a possible D gene (6 bases). V lost 6 bases to trimming and J lost 0 bases, with 14 bases between them. The CDR3 spans 14 residues. Per germline, CDR1 GTSNPN and CDR2 SVGIG (reference sequence). CDR3 nucleotide sequence: TGTGCCTGTTCGACAGGCCGGATGAACACTGAAGCTTTCTTT. Protein: CACSTGRMNTEAFF.

The rearrangement joins TRBV5-1 to TRBJ2-3; TRBD2 matches 12 bases. In germline, CDR1 is SGHRS, CDR2 YFSETQ. This CDR3 region has 18 residues. V gave up 2 bases and J gave up 8 bases; unmatched junction bases: 15. CDR3 nucleotide sequence: TGCGCCAGCAGCTTCACTAGCGGGGGGCCATACGGTCCCGGTACGCAGTATTTT. This translates into CASSFTSGGPYGPGTQYF. The whole variable domain, remainder taken from reference TRBV5-1 and TRBJ2-3, is KAGVTQTPRYLIKTRGQQVTLSCSPISGHRSVSWYQQTPGQGLQFLFEYFSETQRNKGNFPGRFSGRQFSNSRSEMNVSTLELGDSALYLCASSFTSGGPYGPGTQYFGPGTRLTVL.

The genes are TRBV30 and TRBJ2-3; D may correspond to TRBD1 or TRBD2 (5 bases each). V gave up 7 bases and J gave up 6 bases, with 17 bases separating them. This CDR3 contains 13 residues. The germline CDR1 and CDR2 sequences are GTSNPN and SVGIG (reference sequence). The CDR3 DNA is TGTGCCTCCCGGGGCAGGTTACCGGATACGCAGTATTTT. Translation gives CASRGRLPDTQYF. The full variable domain, rest sourced from reference TRBV30 and TRBJ2-3, is SQTIHQWPATLVQPVGSPLSLECTVEGTSNPNLYWYRQAAGRGLQLLFYSVGIGQISSEVPQNLSASRPQDRQFILSSKKLLLSDSGFYLCASRGRLPDTQYFGPGTRLTVL.

The V gene is TRBV5-1, the J gene TRBJ2-2; TRBD1 agrees at 8 bases. J lost 6 bases, V lost 5 bases, and 9 bases had no gene match. CDR1 and CDR2 (germline): SGHRS, YFSETQ. The CDR3 is 15 residues long. Written as DNA, the CDR3 is TGCGCCAGCAGTCCCCGGGACAGGTTCGCCGGGGAGCTGTTTTTT. It yields the protein CASSPRDRFAGELFF.

The rearrangement uses TRBV5-1 and TRBJ2-5, with a tentative D call TRBD1 (5 bases). V lost 0 bases to trimming and J lost 5 bases, with 8 bases between them. The CDR3 sequence is 13 residues long. The germline gives CDR1 SGHRS, CDR2 YFSETQ. CDR3 residues: CASSLVRAETQYF. In DNA form, the CDR3 reads TGCGCCAGCAGCTTGGTCAGGGCGGAGACCCAGTACTTC.

The V call is TRBV6-1, the J call TRBJ1-5; possible D gene TRBD1, 6 bases. V shed 6 bases and J shed 5 bases, with 11 bases lying between them. The CDR3 has 13 amino acids. Germline V lookup: CDR1 MNHNS, CDR2 SASEGT. The CDR3 spells CASRPSGDQPQHF. CDR3 nucleotide sequence: TGTGCCAGCAGACCCTCAGGGGATCAGCCCCAGCATTTT.